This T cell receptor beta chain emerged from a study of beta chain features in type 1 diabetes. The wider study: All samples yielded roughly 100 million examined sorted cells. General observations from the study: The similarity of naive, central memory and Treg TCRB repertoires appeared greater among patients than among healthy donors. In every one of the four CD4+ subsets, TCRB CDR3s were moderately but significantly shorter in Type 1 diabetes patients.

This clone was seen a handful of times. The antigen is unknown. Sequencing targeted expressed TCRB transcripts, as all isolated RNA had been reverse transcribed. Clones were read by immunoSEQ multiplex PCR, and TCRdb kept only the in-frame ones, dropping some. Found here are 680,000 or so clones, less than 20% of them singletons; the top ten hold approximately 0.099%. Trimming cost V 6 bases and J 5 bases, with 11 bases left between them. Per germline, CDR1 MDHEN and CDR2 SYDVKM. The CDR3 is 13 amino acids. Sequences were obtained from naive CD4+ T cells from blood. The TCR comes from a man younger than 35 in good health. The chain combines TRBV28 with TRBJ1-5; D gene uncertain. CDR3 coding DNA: TGTGCCAGCAGGTTCGGGATGTATCAGCCCCAGCATTTT. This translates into CASRFGMYQPQHF.